Following are 24 T cell receptor beta chains from one sample sequenced in a study of cytotoxic CD8 clonotypes in ibrutinib-treated CLL. The data were produced by immunoSEQ multiplex PCR, yet TCRdb's version contains in-frame clones alone and is incomplete. The table lists around 5,500 clones, roughly 70% of them singletons. The specimen comprised PBMCs, sampled before ibrutinib treatment. These receptors were obtained from a human donor with chronic lymphocytic leukemia.

This sequence joins TRBV9 and TRBJ2-7, with TRBD1 identical over 10 bases. V was pared by 0 bases and J by 5 bases, with 20 bases of the junction left unmatched. The CDR3 length is 20 residues. In germline, CDR1 is SGDLS, CDR2 YYNGEE. CDR3 residues: CASSVVSPLSRDRGRHEQYF. As DNA, the CDR3 is TGTGCCAGCAGCGTAGTCTCCCCACTTTCACGGGACAGGGGTCGCCACGAGCAGTACTTC.

The V and J genes are TRBV15 and TRBJ2-5, with 7 bases that match TRBD2. This CDR3 comprises 15 residues. The germline gives CDR1 LNHNV, CDR2 YYDKDF (reference sequence). The J segment lost 3 bases and the V segment lost 5 bases, leaving 9 bases of the junction unmatched. As DNA, the CDR3 is TGTGCCACCAGCTTGACGGGGGGAATAAAAGAGACCCAGTACTTC. Translated, it gives CATSLTGGIKETQYF. The variable domain in full, completed from reference TRBV15 and TRBJ2-5, reads DAMVIQNPRYQVTQFGKPVTLSCSQTLNHNVMYWYQQKSSQAPKLLFHYYDKDFNNEADTPDNFQSRRPNTSFCFLDIRSPGLGDTAMYLCATSLTGGIKETQYFGPGTRLLVL.

The chain has TRBV27 and TRBJ1-5; maybe TRBD1 (6 bases). The germline V gene encodes CDR1 MNHEY and CDR2 SMNVEV (reference sequence). The CDR3 has 15 amino acids. V was shortened by 5 bases and J by 7 bases, with 18 bases between the two germline ends. Here the CDR3 reads CASSPLDSPRQPQHF. CDR3 in DNA: TGTGCCAGCAGTCCCTTGGACAGCCCCAGACAGCCCCAGCATTTT.

This clone was observed a few times. This chain joins TRBV7-6 and TRBJ1-6; D gene uncertain. The CDR3 has 14 amino acids. Germline V gene lookup returns CDR1 SGHVS and CDR2 FNYEAQ. Trimming pared 1 base from V and 2 bases from J, leaving 3 bases between. The CDR3 protein is CASSLGAYNSPLHF. CDR3 sequence (DNA): TGTGCCAGCAGCTTAGGGGCCTATAATTCACCCCTCCACTTT. Full variable domain (rest looked up from reference TRBV7-6 and TRBJ1-6): GAGVSQSPRYKVTKRGQDVALRCDPISGHVSLYWYRQALGQGPEFLTYFNYEAQQDKSGLPNDRFSAERPEGSISTLTIQRTEQRDSAMYRCASSLGAYNSPLHFGNGTRLTVT.

The rearrangement uses TRBV5-6 and TRBJ2-7; D remains unclear. V lost 2 bases, J lost 4 bases, and 13 bases lay in between. Germline assignment: CDR1 SGHDT and CDR2 YYEEEE. This CDR3 spans 14 amino acids. CDR3 sequence: CASSLTATYYEQYF. The CDR3 DNA reads TGTGCCAGCAGCTTAACAGCGACGTATTACGAGCAGTACTTC. Full variable domain (missing parts from reference TRBV5-6 and TRBJ2-7): DAGVTQSPTHLIKTRGQQVTLRCSPKSGHDTVSWYQQALGQGPQFIFQYYEEEERQRGNFPDRFSGHQFPNYSSELNVNALLLGDSALYLCASSLTATYYEQYFGPGTRLTVT.

This clone was seen a few times. The rearrangement uses TRBV7-8 and TRBJ2-7, with D possibly called TRBD1 or TRBD2 (5 bases each). Trimming removed 1 base at V and 3 bases at J, with 7 bases between. The CDR3 extends over 13 amino acids. Per germline, CDR1 SGHVS and CDR2 FQNEAQ. This chain's CDR3 is CASSLGGRYEQYF. In DNA form, the CDR3 reads TGTGCCAGCAGCTTAGGGGGACGCTACGAGCAGTACTTC.

The chain links TRBV5-4 to TRBJ1-6; 8 bases align to TRBD1. V shed 0 bases, J shed 10 bases, and the junction held 6 bases outside the gene matches. The germline V gene encodes CDR1 SGHNT and CDR2 YYREEE (reference sequence). This CDR3 comprises 15 residues. CDR3 coding DNA: TGTGCCAGCAGCTTGGGAGGACAGGGAGGATCACCCCTCCACTTT. This sequence encodes CASSLGGQGGSPLHF.

The chain recombines TRBV6-1 with TRBJ2-7; the D is unclear. The CDR3 loop spans 14 amino acids. V lost 2 bases, J lost 2 bases, and 10 bases lay in between. CDR1 and CDR2 from the germline V gene are MNHNS and SASEGT. In DNA, the CDR3 is TGTGCCAGCAGTGAAATTCTGGCAGCCTACGAGCAGTACTTC. It yields the protein CASSEILAAYEQYF.

V and J are TRBV4-2 and TRBJ1-2, with D unclear. Germline V lookup: CDR1 LGHNA, CDR2 YNFKEQ. The CDR3 runs to 14 residues. V lost 0 bases and J 2 bases, leaving 7 bases between the germline ends. The CDR3 sequence is CASSQDSINYGYTF. The DNA for the CDR3 is TGTGCCAGCAGCCAAGATTCCATAAACTATGGCTACACCTTC.

The CDR3 spells CASSKERAGEGNQPQHF. The CDR3 DNA reads TGTGCCAGCAGCAAAGAGAGGGCAGGGGAGGGCAATCAGCCCCAGCATTTT. This sequence joins TRBV21-1 and TRBJ1-5. TRBV21-1 is marked as a pseudogene. This CDR3 comprises 17 residues.

J is TRBJ1-1 and V is TRBV19; 7 bases match TRBD1. This CDR3 is 15 amino acids long. V lost 10 bases and J lost 0; bases outside the gene matches: 11. Germline V lookup: CDR1 LNHDA, CDR2 SQIVND (reference sequence). The CDR3 is CATANRGPMNTEAFF. Written as DNA, the CDR3 is TGTGCCACCGCCAACAGGGGTCCCATGAACACTGAAGCTTTCTTT.

This clone showed up just a few times. V is TRBV5-6 and J is TRBJ2-2; D is ambiguous. The CDR3 is made up of 12 amino acids. V shed 4 bases and J shed 2 bases, with 3 bases lying between them. Germline V gene lookup returns CDR1 SGHDT and CDR2 YYEEEE. CDR3 coding DNA: TGTGCCAGCAGCATTAACACCGGGGAGCTGTTTTTT. It codes for CASSINTGELFF.

The CDR3 sequence is CASRKQGAGANVLTF. CDR3 nucleotide sequence: TGTGCCAGCAGGAAACAGGGAGCAGGGGCCAACGTCCTGACTTTC. The V and J genes are TRBV2 and TRBJ2-6, with D possibly matching TRBD1 (6 bases). Trimming stripped 6 bases from V and 4 bases from J, with 13 bases between. The V gene's germline CDR1 is SNHLY and CDR2 FYNNEI. The CDR3 is 15 residues long. Filled out from reference TRBV2 and TRBJ2-6, the complete variable domain reads EPEVTQTPSHQVTQMGQEVILRCVPISNHLYFYWYRQILGQKVEFLVSFYNNEISEKSEIFDDQFSVERPDGSNFTLKIRSTKLEDSAMYFCASRKQGAGANVLTFGAGSRLTVL.

The V gene is TRBV13, the J gene TRBJ1-1, with D possibly being TRBD1 (5 bases). Trimming pared 0 bases from V and 5 bases from J, leaving 16 bases between. CDR1 is PRHDT, CDR2 FYEKMQ, per germline (reference sequence). CDR3 length: 16 residues. The chain's CDR3 is CASSLGLGALGTEAFF. In nucleotides, the CDR3 is TGTGCCAGCAGCTTAGGCCTTGGGGCCCTGGGAACTGAAGCTTTCTTT.

The V gene is TRBV2, the J gene TRBJ1-5; D gene unclear. Trimming took off 6 bases at V and 0 bases at J, with 9 bases between the two ends. Germline V lookup: CDR1 SNHLY, CDR2 FYNNEI. The CDR3 has 14 residues. The CDR3 bases are TGTGCCAGCAGCGACATTGATAGCAATCAGCCCCAGCATTTT. This gives the protein CASSDIDSNQPQHF.

This clone appeared once. The V gene is TRBV19, the J gene TRBJ2-7; D may be TRBD1 (6 bases). Trimming shortened V by 1 base and J by 4 bases, and 11 bases separated the two germline ends. Germline lookup yields CDR1 LNHDA and CDR2 SQIVND (reference sequence). This CDR3 is 14 amino acids long. In nucleotides, the CDR3 is TGTGCCAGTAGTATAGCACAGGGCTGGTACGAGCAGTACTTC. As protein: CASSIAQGWYEQYF.

This chain uses TRBV4-1 with TRBJ1-5; D not certain. Germline loops: CDR1 MGHRA, CDR2 YSYEKL. Between the trimmed V and J ends, which lost 0 bases and 0 bases, there was a span of 9 bases. This CDR3 spans 16 amino acids. The CDR3 region has the DNA TGCGCCAGCAGCCAAGATTTGTCTAATAGCAATCAGCCCCAGCATTTT. It encodes CASSQDLSNSNQPQHF.

The chain joins TRBV2 to TRBJ2-1, with unresolved D. The CDR3 loop spans 11 amino acids. In germline, CDR1 is SNHLY, CDR2 FYNNEI. The germline V and J ends were trimmed by 3 bases and 4 bases, with 1 base remaining between them. The CDR3 region has the DNA TGTGCCAGCAGTGAGTACAATGAGCAGTTCTTC. This gives the protein CASSEYNEQFF.

The rearrangement uses TRBV11-2 and TRBJ2-1, with 9 positions matching TRBD2. V trimming: 3 bases; J trimming: 6 bases; junction bases outside the gene matches: 12. Germline V gives CDR1 SGHAT, CDR2 FQNNGV. The CDR3 is made up of 17 amino acids. The CDR3 region is CASSFRAAGGARNEQFF. The CDR3 DNA is TGTGCCAGCAGCTTTAGGGCCGCGGGGGGGGCACGCAATGAGCAGTTCTTC.

Here the CDR3 reads CASSVVGSPSGNTIYF. The DNA of the CDR3 is TGTGCCAGCAGCGTAGTAGGCAGCCCCTCTGGAAACACCATATATTTT. The chain carries TRBV9 and TRBJ1-3; D gene ambiguous. The CDR3 length is 16 residues. The V gene's germline CDR1 is SGDLS and CDR2 YYNGEE. V was pared by 0 bases and J by 0 bases, with 10 bases between. Combining the CDR3 with reference TRBV9 and TRBJ1-3 gives the whole variable domain DSGVTQTPKHLITATGQRVTLRCSPRSGDLSVYWYQQSLDQGLQFLIQYYNGEERAKGNILERFSAQQFPDLHSELNLSSLELGDSALYFCASSVVGSPSGNTIYFGEGSWLTVV.

This clone qualifies as medium-sized. This chain connects TRBV7-3 to TRBJ2-1, with TRBD1 identical over 7 bases. CDR3 length: 16 amino acids. CDR1 and CDR2 (germline): SGHTA, FQGTGA. With 5 bases clipped from V and 0 bases from J, the junction kept 7 bases outside the gene matches. CDR3 sequence reads: CASSPQGIGSYNEQFF. In nucleotides, the CDR3 is TGTGCCAGCAGCCCACAGGGGATCGGCTCCTACAATGAGCAGTTCTTC.

This clone was seen once. The rearrangement joins TRBV7-6 to TRBJ1-5; 9 bases are shared with TRBD1. The CDR3 extends over 17 amino acids. The J segment lost 0 bases and the V segment lost 3 bases, leaving 6 bases of the junction unmatched. Germline CDR1 SGHVS, CDR2 FNYEAQ. The CDR3 protein is CASSLTGGTHSNQPQHF. The CDR3 DNA sequence: TGTGCCAGCAGCTTGACAGGGGGGACTCATAGCAATCAGCCCCAGCATTTT.

The genes are TRBV25-1 and TRBJ2-7, with TRBD1 as a possible D gene (5 bases). The V gene's germline CDR1 is MGHDK and CDR2 SYGVNS. V gave up 1 base and J gave up 2 bases, with 12 bases separating them. The CDR3 is made up of 15 amino acids. The CDR3 protein is CASSEWGRDTYEQYF. In DNA form, the CDR3 reads TGTGCCAGCAGTGAATGGGGCAGGGATACCTACGAGCAGTACTTC.

The chain is built from TRBV6-6 and TRBJ1-1, with TRBD1 as a possible D gene (5 bases). The germline V gene encodes CDR1 MNHNY and CDR2 SVGAGI (reference sequence). This CDR3 spans 15 amino acids. V dropped 7 bases and J dropped 0 bases, with 15 bases sitting between them. CDR3 in amino acids: CASKGKDSLNTEAFF. For the CDR3, the DNA is TGTGCCAGCAAGGGGAAAGACAGCCTGAACACTGAAGCTTTCTTT.